What follows describes a single T cell receptor (beta chain). Which antigen it targets is not known. The read ends 3 residues early relative to the CDR3; the germline J gene fills the gap. Every participant had a single incident cervical HPV16 infection, and women with prevalent HPV16 infections were excluded. Cervical HPV DNA was detected by MY09/MY11 PCR, and genotyping was performed by dot-blot hybridization. Approximately 15 mL of heparinized blood were centrifuged, and the buffy coat was aliquoted, frozen at -30°C, then stored at -80°C. QIAGEN kits were used to extract genomic DNA from the buffy coat specimens. TCR beta CDR3 regions were amplified by multiplex PCR using the immunoSEQ assay from an average of approximately 1,200 ng genomic DNA per sample. To correct primer bias, the assay used a complete synthetic TCR repertoire to set an amplification baseline. The amplicons were sequenced on the Illumina platform. In the source study's methods: Sequences were error-corrected by clustering with frequency ratios and a modified nearest-neighbor algorithm and were then analyzed in the immunoSEQ Analyzer with IMGT gene definitions. At each rarefaction depth, TCR richness and evenness were averaged over 20 rarefaction repeats, and samples with fewer sequences than the depth were excluded. Wilcoxon rank sum tests with FDR correction were used to compare V, D and J gene relative abundances between the groups. For the blinded duplicates, the intraclass correlation was 95.6% for TCR richness and averaged 76.4% across roughly 69 gene segments. TCRdb re-hosts the immuneACCESS table, in-frame sequences only. Its copies lack some clones; in the studies checked, an unresolved V gene accounts for under half of them, and the cause for the rest is not known. V, J and clone size are those of that table, while D and trimming were read from the DNA. The table of this sample itemizes more than 25,000 clones. About 3.9% of the sample is taken by the ten largest.

The CDR3 numbers 14 residues from cysteine through phenylalanine. The DNA covers only part of the CDR3, 33 bases in frame from base 1. The junction shows trimming of 6 bases on V and 4 bases on J, and the gene matches do not reach 9 bases of it. The CDR1 and CDR2 encoded by the germline V gene are SNHLY and FYNNEI. The sample belongs to a study of T cells in women clearing cervical HPV infection (dated by TCRdb to the late 2010s). Study-level background: The cases were about 27 women with histologically confirmed HPV16-related CIN3 or worse, and 2 of these cases were invasive cancers. Median age was about 30 years in cases versus less than 40 in controls, and baseline characteristics did not differ significantly. The parent cohort enrolled 10,000 to 13,000 women aged 18 or older in Guanacaste, Costa Rica, during about 1992 to 1994 and followed them for 6 to 7 years. The 20 to 25 controls were women who cleared a single incident HPV16 infection within 12 months without developing precancer or cancer. The exploratory proof-of-principle case-control study was nested within the Guanacaste HPV Natural History Study in Costa Rica and compared TCR repertoires across cervical HPV16 outcomes. Cases and controls were matched on age within five years and on year of sample collection. Quality controls consisted of five blinded duplicates per group, for a total of roughly 60 samples made up of 50 participants and approximately 10 replicates. Blood from cases was drawn at the visit where the lesion was first identified, while blood from controls was drawn once the infection was no longer detected. Among cases, blood sampling came a median of about 150 days after lesion detection, with an interquartile range of about 80 to 220 days. Since HLA typing was available for only a few women, HLA type could not be ruled out as a confounder. What the authors observed across the whole study: Random forest classifiers that combined richness and V gene abundances separated cases from controls with an estimated AUC of less than 0.85. TCR repertoire richness was significantly higher in CIN3+ cases than in controls across sequencing depths, while evenness did not differ. The cross-sectional design could not show whether the associations came before the infection or were a result of it, and neither effector/memory subsets nor HPV-specific T cells were isolated. TRBV6-7 relative abundance was lower in cases than in controls (roughly 0.12% versus 0.17%; Bonferroni P = 0.0008). Because the number of T cells per sample was unknown, the richness differences could reflect varying T-cell content rather than repertoire biology.

This receptor was obtained from a woman between 18 and 69 years old with a cervical HPV16 infection that either progressed to CIN3+ or cleared (not recorded which). The chain is made from TRBV2 and TRBJ2-7, with 7 middle bases fitting TRBD1. Source material: blood buffy coat. The part of the CDR3 DNA that was read is TGTGCCAGCAGAGGAACCCCGACAGGGTACGAG. Its product reads: CASRGTPTGYE. The CDR3, in full, reads CASRGTPTGYEQYF.